Here is one T cell receptor (beta chain) with its context. Its antigen is unidentified. Between the trimmed V and J ends, which lost 0 bases and 0 bases, there was a span of 4 bases. This CDR3 spans 13 amino acids. Germline V gene data show CDR1 as SGHTS and CDR2 as YDEGEE. The data stem from a study of cytomegalovirus exposure and HLA in healthy donors. The PCR employed 60 Vbeta primers together with 13 Jbeta primers. Sequencing used immunoSEQ multiplex PCR; TCRdb keeps in-frame clones, though not all of them. The sample holds about 120,000 clones, about 73% seen once. Broader study findings: Presence/absence analyses assumed roughly uniform sequencing depth across donors, which may not hold.

The rearrangement uses TRBV5-8 and TRBJ2-7; D gene unclear. The material sequenced was PBMCs. The receptor comes from a woman in her 30s in good health and CMV-seropositive. CDR3: CASSLAVSYEQYF. CDR3 coding DNA: TGTGCCAGCAGCTTGGCGGTCTCCTACGAGCAGTACTTC. The full variable domain, its missing parts supplied by reference TRBV5-8 and TRBJ2-7, is EAGVTQSPTHLIKTRGQQATLRCSPISGHTSVYWYQQALGLGLQFLLWYDEGEERNRGNFPPRFSGRQFPNYSSELNVNALELEDSALYLCASSLAVSYEQYFGPGTRLTVT.